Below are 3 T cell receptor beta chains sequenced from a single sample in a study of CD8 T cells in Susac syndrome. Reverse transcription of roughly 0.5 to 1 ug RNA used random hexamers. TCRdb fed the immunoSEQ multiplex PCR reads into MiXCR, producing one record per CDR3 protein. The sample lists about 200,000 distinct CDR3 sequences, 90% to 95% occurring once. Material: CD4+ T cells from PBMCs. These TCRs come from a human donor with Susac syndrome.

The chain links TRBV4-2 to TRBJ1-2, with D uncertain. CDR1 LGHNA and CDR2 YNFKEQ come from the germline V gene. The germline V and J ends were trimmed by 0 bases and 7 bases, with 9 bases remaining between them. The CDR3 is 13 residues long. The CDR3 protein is CASSQDRLLGYTF. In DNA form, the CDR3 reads TGTGCCAGCAGCCAAGATCGACTACTTGGCTACACCTTC.

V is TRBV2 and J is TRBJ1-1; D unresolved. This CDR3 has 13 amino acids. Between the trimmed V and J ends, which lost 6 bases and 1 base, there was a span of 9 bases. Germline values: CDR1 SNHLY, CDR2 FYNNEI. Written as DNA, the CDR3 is TGTGCCAGCAGGAATAGACGGAACACTGAAGCTTTCTTT. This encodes CASRNRRNTEAFF.

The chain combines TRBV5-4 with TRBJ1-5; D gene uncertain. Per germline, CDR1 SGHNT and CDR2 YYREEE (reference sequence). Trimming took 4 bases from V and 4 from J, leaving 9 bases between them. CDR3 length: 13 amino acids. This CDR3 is CASSPDPNQPQHF. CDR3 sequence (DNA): TGTGCCAGCAGCCCGGACCCGAATCAGCCCCAGCATTTT.